These 8 T cell receptor beta chains were sequenced from one sample in a study of cytomegalovirus exposure and HLA in healthy donors (dated by TCRdb to the late 2010s). Library prep was done by the immunoSEQ multiplex PCR assay. This is the immuneACCESS table as TCRdb keeps it, with only in-frame sequences that have V and J called. A part of the clones is gone; compared with another copy, unresolved V genes explain less than half, and the rest is unexplained. This sample holds about 120,000 clones; 89% were observed only once. The ten largest clonotypes hold approximately 1% of the sample. Sequenced: PBMCs. Receptors were obtained from a woman between 18 and 30 years old in good health and CMV-seronegative.

The chain uses TRBV29-1 and TRBJ1-1; D may be TRBD1 (6 bases). This CDR3 contains 14 residues. The germline V gene has CDR1 SQVTM and CDR2 ANQGSEA. V was shortened by 4 bases and J by 4 bases, with 16 bases between the two germline ends. CDR3 region: CSVAVQGTGTEAFF. DNA of the CDR3: TGCAGCGTTGCGGTACAGGGAACCGGCACTGAAGCTTTCTTT.

The chain uses TRBV2 and TRBJ1-4, with D possibly TRBD1 on 5 matching bases. V shed 2 bases and J shed 2 bases, with 9 bases lying between them. The germline gives CDR1 SNHLY, CDR2 FYNNEI. The CDR3 contains 15 residues. CDR3: CASSEQGATNEKLFF. CDR3 nucleotides: TGTGCCAGCAGTGAACAAGGGGCCACTAATGAAAAACTGTTTTTT.

V gene TRBV12-2 combines with J gene TRBJ2-7; the table names TRBD2, a call not compared with the DNA. TRBV12-2 has pseudogene status. The CDR3 is made up of 13 amino acids. The CDR3 DNA reads as TGTGCAAGTAGTAGCGGGAGTCAGTACGAGCAGTACTTC. This gives the protein CASSSGSQYEQYF.

The chain links TRBV6-1 to TRBJ1-2, with D possibly being TRBD1 (6 bases). This CDR3 is built from 13 residues. In germline, CDR1 is MNHNS, CDR2 SASEGT. Trimming left V 4 bases short and J 4 bases short, with 10 bases between. The CDR3 region has the DNA TGTGCCAGCAGTGGAATAGGGGGCTATGGCTACACCTTC. Translation: CASSGIGGYGYTF.

The CDR3 is CATSGRLADLQETQYF. CDR3 bases: TGTGCCACCAGCGGTCGACTAGCGGATTTGCAAGAGACCCAGTACTTC. This chain connects TRBV15 to TRBJ2-5; TRBD2 aligns across 9 bases. With V trimmed by 5 bases and J by 2 bases, 9 bases remained unmatched. Germline lookup yields CDR1 LNHNV and CDR2 YYDKDF (reference sequence). This CDR3 spans 16 amino acids.

V gene TRBV19 combines with J gene TRBJ1-5, with 8 positions matching TRBD1. Germline CDR1 reads LNHDA; CDR2 reads SQIVND (reference sequence). The CDR3 runs 14 residues. Losses at the gene ends were 9 bases for V and 1 base for J; bases not matched to a gene: 5. The CDR3 coding sequence is TGTGCCAGGTACCGGGACAGGAGCAATCAGCCCCAGCATTTT. Amino acids: CARYRDRSNQPQHF.

The gene calls are TRBV5-1 and TRBJ1-1; D uncertain. V was shortened by 4 bases and J by 8 bases, with 18 bases between the two germline ends. Germline-derived CDR1 and CDR2 are SGHRS and YFSETQ. The CDR3 has 14 residues. The CDR3 nucleotides are TGCGCCAGCAGCACCGGGATTACGTCGGAAGAAGCTTTCTTT. Its translation is CASSTGITSEEAFF.

The chain recombines TRBV28 with TRBJ2-1; perhaps TRBD2 as D (5 bases). Germline lookup yields CDR1 MDHEN and CDR2 SYDVKM. This CDR3 has 14 amino acids. Trimming stripped 9 bases from V and 1 base from J, with 13 bases between. The CDR3 here is CASPPSGSYNEQFF. The CDR3, as DNA: TGTGCCAGTCCCCCAAGCGGTTCCTACAATGAGCAGTTCTTC. Using reference TRBV28 and TRBJ2-1 for the parts outside the CDR3, the full variable domain is DVKVTQSSRYLVKRTGEKVFLECVQDMDHENMFWYRQDPGLGLRLIYFSYDVKMKEKGDIPEGYSVSREKKERFSLILESASTNQTSMYLCASPPSGSYNEQFFGPGTRLTVL.